This T cell receptor (beta chain) was found in a study of cytomegalovirus exposure and HLA in healthy donors. Findings and limits, study-wide: The authors later linked a missense DCLRE1C variant to TCR beta V- and J-gene trimming. The records held CMV serostatus as the only immune exposure information.

The germline V gene encodes CDR1 SGHRS and CDR2 YFSETQ. The CDR3 sequence is 16 residues long. J gave up 0 bases and V 4 bases, and 2 bases lay outside the gene matches. PCR was performed using 60 Vbeta and 13 Jbeta primers. TCRdb's copy holds only in-frame clones and misses some; the assay was immunoSEQ multiplex PCR. The sample holds about 93,000 clones, roughly 79% seen once. With regard to this clone: Its antigen is undetermined.

This TCR derives from a man aged 25-40 years in good health and CMV-seronegative. The chain uses TRBV5-1 and TRBJ1-4; 11 positions agree with TRBD1. Material for sequencing was PBMCs. The CDR3 nucleotides are TGCGCCAGCAGCCTGGGACAGGGGGCAACTAATGAAAAACTGTTTTTT. Encoded protein: CASSLGQGATNEKLFF.